This paragraph covers one T cell receptor (beta chain) sequence. 13 Jbeta primers and 60 Vbeta primers were used for the PCR. Repertoires were generated with immunoSEQ multiplex PCR, while TCRdb's copy carries only in-frame clones and drops some. The table records about 190,000 clones, more than 75% of them present only once. Germline V gene sequence: CDR1 MRHNA, CDR2 SNTAGT. V was pared by 8 bases and J by 3 bases, with 7 bases between. This CDR3 is built from 11 residues. This sample is drawn from a study of cytomegalovirus exposure and HLA in healthy donors. The sequencing input was PBMCs. This receptor was obtained from a woman between 18 and 30 years old in good health and CMV-seronegative. V gene TRBV6-4 combines with J gene TRBJ1-2; possibly TRBD1 for D (5 bases). This CDR3 reads CASGGDYGYTF. The CDR3 DNA follows: TGTGCCAGCGGGGGGGACTATGGCTACACCTTC.